Below, 29 T cell receptor beta chains from the same sample are listed, as sequenced in a study of vaccination effects on CD4 cells after COVID-19. Viral peptide pool expansion of antigen-specific CD4+ T cells preceded sequencing in the ViraFEST assay. Isolating CD4+ T cells followed 9 to 11 days of culture. Vaccinees lacked prior SARS-CoV-2 infection and tested negative for nucleocapsid antibodies. These receptors lack a known antigen. Profiling relied on immunoSEQ multiplex PCR, and the TCRdb table lists in-frame clones only, not all of them. The table records some 68,000 clones, 70% to 85% of them present only once. The sample was CD4+ T cells from PBMCs cultured with HCoV-OC43 spike peptides, taken before COVID-19 vaccination. Subset indicated: HCoV-OC43 spike overlapping peptide pool stimulation. Receptors originate from a human donor who received a COVID-19 vaccine.

V gene TRBV6-5 combines with J gene TRBJ2-3, with a tentative D call TRBD2 (6 bases). The CDR3 is made up of 14 amino acids. Germline CDR1 MNHEY, CDR2 SVGAGI. The V gene lost 8 bases and the J gene lost 4 bases, with 16 bases spanning the gap. CDR3 protein: CASRSPGVPDTQYF. DNA of the CDR3: TGTGCCAGCCGCTCACCGGGGGTCCCAGATACGCAGTATTTT.

The CDR3 here is CASSLRGDRVNSPLHF. The CDR3 DNA follows: TGTGCCAGCAGCTTAAGGGGGGACAGGGTTAATTCACCCCTCCACTTT. The chain links TRBV7-3 to TRBJ1-6, with 9 bases aligning to TRBD1. Germline V lookup: CDR1 SGHTA, CDR2 FQGTGA. The CDR3 runs 16 residues. After removal of 1 base from V and 6 bases from J, the junction contained 4 bases not matched to a gene.

The V gene is TRBV2, the J gene TRBJ2-1; 8 bases map to TRBD2. CDR3 length: 14 residues. V trimming: 8 bases; J trimming: 2 bases; junction bases outside the gene matches: 5. Germline V lookup: CDR1 SNHLY, CDR2 FYNNEI. CDR3 residues: CASSGGVAYNEQFF. In DNA form, the CDR3 reads TGTGCCAGCTCGGGGGGGGTAGCCTACAATGAGCAGTTCTTC.

The J gene is TRBJ2-5, the V gene TRBV4-1, with D perhaps TRBD1 or TRBD2 (5 bases each). V lost 6 bases and J 2 bases, leaving 10 bases between the germline ends. This CDR3 is 13 amino acids long. CDR1 is MGHRA, CDR2 YSYEKL, per germline. The CDR3 DNA reads as TGCGCCAGCAGTCGGGACGAGCAAGAGACCCAGTACTTC. This encodes CASSRDEQETQYF.

The chain joins TRBV5-6 to TRBJ2-1; D may correspond to TRBD1 or TRBD2 (6 bases each). Deletions cut 1 base from V and 5 bases from J, with 16 bases between. The CDR3 is 16 residues long. CDR1 and CDR2 (germline): SGHDT, YYEEEE. The CDR3 DNA reads TGTGCCAGCAGCTTGAAAGGGGGGCAATACGACAATGAGCAGTTCTTC. Residues: CASSLKGGQYDNEQFF. The full variable domain, completed using reference TRBV5-6 and TRBJ2-1, is DAGVTQSPTHLIKTRGQQVTLRCSPKSGHDTVSWYQQALGQGPQFIFQYYEEEERQRGNFPDRFSGHQFPNYSSELNVNALLLGDSALYLCASSLKGGQYDNEQFFGPGTRLTVL.

The chain joins TRBV5-1 to TRBJ2-5; D unresolved. This CDR3 is built from 13 residues. The V end was cut by 0 bases, the J end by 3 bases, with 6 bases between. Germline V gives CDR1 SGHRS, CDR2 YFSETQ. The CDR3 DNA reads TGCGCCAGCAGCTTGGAAGGGAAAGAGACCCAGTACTTC. Amino acids: CASSLEGKETQYF.

The chain couples TRBV5-4 to TRBJ1-1; D not certain. V lost 0 bases and J 2 bases, leaving 5 bases between the germline ends. Looked up from germline, CDR1 is SGHNT and CDR2 is YYREEE (reference sequence). The length of the CDR3 is 13 residues. The CDR3 nucleotides read TGTGCCAGCAGCTTGGACAGTAACACTGAAGCTTTCTTT. Protein sequence: CASSLDSNTEAFF.

This sequence joins TRBV7-2 and TRBJ1-1; D is uncertain. V lost 2 bases and J lost 4, with 14 bases in between. Germline CDR1 reads SGHTA; CDR2 reads FQGNSA. This CDR3 is built from 15 residues. The CDR3 is CASSLLTGMGTEAFF. The DNA for the CDR3 is TGTGCCAGCAGCTTATTGACGGGGATGGGCACTGAAGCTTTCTTT.

The chain uses TRBV11-2 and TRBJ1-3; D may be TRBD1 (5 bases). The CDR3 covers 17 residues. Germline loops: CDR1 SGHAT, CDR2 FQNNGV. Trimming took off 0 bases at V and 0 bases at J, with 12 bases between the two ends. CDR3 residues: CASSLERGRLSGNTIYF. Here the CDR3 DNA reads TGTGCCAGCAGCTTAGAGAGGGGAAGACTCTCTGGAAACACCATATATTTT.

The chain combines TRBV4-1 with TRBJ2-2; 12 nucleotides line up with TRBD2. The CDR3 is 16 amino acids. The germline CDR1 and CDR2 sequences are MGHRA and YSYEKL. V lost 3 bases and J lost 7; bases outside the gene matches: 6. The CDR3 region has the DNA TGCGCCAGCAGCCAGCTAGCGGGGGGGCGGATCGGGGAGCTGTTTTTT. Translating gives CASSQLAGGRIGELFF.

This CDR3 reads CASSLTGTDLYEQYV. The CDR3 DNA reads as TGTGCCAGCAGCTTGACCGGGACGGACCTCTACGAGCAGTACGTC. J is TRBJ2-7 and V is TRBV7-2; D possibly uses TRBD1 or TRBD2 (5 bases each). Trimming stripped 3 bases from V and 3 bases from J, with 15 bases between. The length of the CDR3 is 15 residues. Germline assignment: CDR1 SGHTA and CDR2 FQGNSA.

V usage is TRBV18 and J usage is TRBJ2-1, with 8 nucleotides matching TRBD2. The CDR3 has 15 residues. Germline-derived CDR1 and CDR2 are KGHSH and LQKENI. The V segment lost 6 bases and the J segment 0 bases; nucleotides outside the gene matches: 4. The CDR3 bases are TGTGCCAGCTCCCCAAGCGGGGGCTCCTACAATGAGCAGTTCTTC. Amino acid sequence: CASSPSGGSYNEQFF.

The J gene is TRBJ2-1, the V gene TRBV18, with unresolved D. The CDR3 length is 13 residues. From germline, CDR1 is KGHSH and CDR2 LQKENI. Trimming cost V 2 bases and J 6 bases, with 8 bases left between them. The CDR3 region has the DNA TGTGCCAGCTCACCAGGGCAGAGCAATGAGCAGTTCTTC. Translated: CASSPGQSNEQFF.

This clone was detected only once. J is TRBJ1-1 and V is TRBV5-4; no clear D. The ends were cut back, 3 bases at V and 5 bases at J, with 11 bases in the middle. This CDR3 contains 13 residues. The germline V gene encodes CDR1 SGHNT and CDR2 YYREEE (reference sequence). CDR3 protein: CASSSSTATEAFF. The CDR3 bases are TGTGCCAGCAGCTCGTCGACCGCGACTGAAGCTTTCTTT.

In this sample, this clone turned up a few times. The chain has TRBV2 and TRBJ1-6; 7 nucleotides agree with TRBD1. This CDR3 is built from 15 residues. The ends lost 5 bases at V and 7 bases at J; junction bases unmatched: 8. CDR1 SNHLY and CDR2 FYNNEI come from the germline V gene. The CDR3, as DNA: TGTGCCAGCAGTCTACGGACAGGAACAAATTCACCCCTCCACTTT. Protein product: CASSLRTGTNSPLHF.

On this clone itself: Other DNA sequences in this specimen translate into the identical CDR3. The chain joins TRBV9 to TRBJ2-5; either TRBD1 or TRBD2 may fit D (6 bases each). This CDR3 has 14 residues. V shed 0 bases and J shed 5 bases, with 11 bases lying between them. Per the germline V gene, CDR1 is SGDLS and CDR2 is YYNGEE. The CDR3 DNA reads TGTGCCAGCAGCGTAGTGGGGGCGGGGGAGACCCAGTACTTC. This codes for CASSVVGAGETQYF.

The V call is TRBV4-2, the J call TRBJ2-3, with D unclear. V was trimmed by 0 bases and J by 0 bases, leaving 7 bases between them. The CDR3 runs 15 residues. The germline V gene encodes CDR1 LGHNA and CDR2 YNFKEQ. The DNA for the CDR3 is TGTGCCAGCAGCCAAGATCGGGTTAGCACAGATACGCAGTATTTT. It encodes CASSQDRVSTDTQYF.

The gene calls are TRBV18 and TRBJ1-2; 7 nucleotides agree with TRBD1. CDR1 and CDR2 from the germline V gene are KGHSH and LQKENI. The CDR3 is 16 residues long. V shed 3 bases, J shed 4 bases, and the junction held 11 bases outside the gene matches. The CDR3 region is CASSPDVGTAGYGYTF. The CDR3, as DNA: TGTGCCAGCTCACCTGATGTAGGGACAGCGGGCTATGGCTACACCTTC.

The chain carries TRBV5-1 and TRBJ1-2; D unclear. Per the germline V gene, CDR1 is SGHRS and CDR2 is YFSETQ. The CDR3 length is 15 residues. The germline V and J ends were trimmed by 0 bases and 4 bases, with 13 bases remaining between them. The CDR3 region is CASSLATNNPYGYTF. CDR3 DNA: TGCGCCAGCAGCTTGGCGACAAATAACCCCTATGGCTACACCTTC.

The chain joins TRBV19 to TRBJ2-1, with TRBD2 matching over 9 bases. From germline, CDR1 is LNHDA and CDR2 SQIVND (reference sequence). The length of the CDR3 is 14 residues. V gave up 6 bases and J gave up 6 bases; unmatched junction bases: 6. The DNA of the CDR3 is TGTGCCAGTAGGAGACCTAGCGGGGTCAATGAGCAGTTCTTC. This encodes CASRRPSGVNEQFF.

This clone has only a few counts. The chain employs TRBV6-5 and TRBJ1-2; a weak D match, TRBD1 (6 bases). CDR1 and CDR2 (germline): MNHEY, SVGAGI. The CDR3 runs 14 residues. V lost 5 bases and J 0 bases, leaving 10 bases between the germline ends. Here the CDR3 reads CASSRQESNYGYTF. The CDR3 DNA reads as TGTGCCAGCAGTCGACAGGAGTCTAACTATGGCTACACCTTC.

This CDR3 reads CAWRIWDRLNTEAFF. CDR3 in DNA: TGTGCCTGGAGGATCTGGGACAGGTTGAACACTGAAGCTTTCTTT. The genes are TRBV30 and TRBJ1-1; TRBD1 agrees at 8 bases. From germline, CDR1 is GTSNPN and CDR2 SVGIG (reference sequence). J lost 0 bases, V lost 3 bases, and 6 bases had no gene match. The CDR3 has 15 residues. Full variable domain (outside the CDR3, taken from reference TRBV30 and TRBJ1-1): SQTIHQWPATLVQPVGSPLSLECTVEGTSNPNLYWYRQAAGRGLQLLFYSVGIGQISSEVPQNLSASRPQDRQFILSSKKLLLSDSGFYLCAWRIWDRLNTEAFFGQGTRLTVV.

The rearrangement joins TRBV19 to TRBJ1-5, with a possible D match to TRBD1 (5 bases). Trimming left V 6 bases short and J 4 bases short, with 16 bases between. Germline CDR1 LNHDA, CDR2 SQIVND (reference sequence). The CDR3 sequence is 15 residues long. The CDR3 loop reads CASSPDRSFNQPQHF. In DNA, the CDR3 is TGTGCCAGTAGCCCAGACAGAAGTTTTAATCAGCCCCAGCATTTT.

This clone was counted a few times. The CDR3 region is CASSPIQGAGGYTF. The CDR3 DNA sequence: TGTGCCAGCAGCCCGATCCAGGGGGCTGGTGGCTACACCTTC. V gene TRBV5-8 combines with J gene TRBJ1-2; 8 positions match TRBD1. Germline CDR1 and CDR2: SGHTS and YDEGEE. Trimming at V came to 4 bases and at J to 7 bases, leaving 9 bases not matched to a gene. This CDR3 has 14 amino acids.

This chain joins TRBV10-3 and TRBJ2-3, with D possibly TRBD2 on 7 matching bases. Looked up from germline, CDR1 is ENHRY and CDR2 is SYGVKD. The CDR3 length is 17 residues. V dropped 2 bases and J dropped 0 bases, with 15 bases sitting between them. The CDR3 sequence is CAISEMFGGASTDTQYF. In nucleotides, the CDR3 is TGTGCCATCAGTGAGATGTTTGGGGGGGCAAGCACAGATACGCAGTATTTT.

This chain uses TRBV6-5 with TRBJ1-6; 9 bases map to TRBD1. Germline CDR1 is MNHEY and CDR2 is SVGAGI. J was trimmed by 9 bases and V by 4 bases; bases with no gene match: 7. CDR3 length: 15 residues. The CDR3 region is CASSFFGTGSSPLHF. For the CDR3, the DNA is TGTGCCAGCAGTTTCTTCGGGACAGGGAGTTCACCCCTCCACTTT.

The V and J genes are TRBV6-6 and TRBJ1-2; D unclear. Trimming cost V 2 bases and J 1 base, with 5 bases left between them. This CDR3 contains 13 residues. The germline V gene has CDR1 MNHNY and CDR2 SVGAGI (reference sequence). CDR3 bases: TGTGCCAGCAGTTACAATGGTAACTATGGCTACACCTTC. This codes for CASSYNGNYGYTF.

This clone came up once. This chain connects TRBV3-1 (or the pseudogene TRBV3-2) to TRBJ1-1, with D hard to call. The CDR3 spans 14 residues. Germline V lookup: CDR1 LGHDT, CDR2 YNNKEL (reference sequence). V was pared by 0 bases and J by 2 bases, with 7 bases between. Here the CDR3 DNA reads TGTGCCAGCAGCCAAGATTTAGGAAACACTGAAGCTTTCTTT. Residues: CASSQDLGNTEAFF.

The chain recombines TRBV3-1 (or the pseudogene TRBV3-2) with TRBJ2-2, with TRBD2 matching 9 bases. CDR1 and CDR2 (germline): LGHDT, YNNKEL (reference sequence). The CDR3 length is 18 residues. V lost 3 bases, J lost 4 bases, and 12 bases stayed unmatched. The CDR3: CASSQKPEAGGPTGELFF. The CDR3 DNA reads TGTGCCAGCAGCCAGAAACCCGAGGCGGGGGGGCCCACCGGGGAGCTGTTTTTT.